The 32 T cell receptor beta chains presented below share a single source sample, sequenced in a study of shared clonotypes between healthy human individuals. Cells designated naive CD8 were CD45RO-negative and were positively selected for CCR7, with terminally differentiated effector memory CD45RA+ cells excluded. Some clones are missing from TCRdb's copy, which holds only in-frame ones; the method was immunoSEQ multiplex PCR. The sample shows 760,000 or so clones, about 96% of them seen only once. Material for sequencing was naive CD8+ T cells sorted from blood. Source of these receptors: a man under 40 in good health.

This chain joins TRBV7-7 and TRBJ2-2; D may be TRBD2 (5 bases). The CDR3 has 13 residues. The V gene's germline CDR1 is SSHAT and CDR2 FNYEAQ (reference sequence). The CDR3 DNA reads as TGTGCTAGCGCAGCGGATCTCGCCGGGGAGCTGTTTTTT. This codes for CASAADLAGELFF. The full variable domain, its missing parts supplied by reference TRBV7-7 and TRBJ2-2, is GAGVSQSPRYKVTKRGQDVTLRCDPISSHATLYWYQQALGQGPEFLTYFNYEAQPDKSGLPSDRFSAERPEGSISTLTIQRTEQRDSAMYRCASAADLAGELFFGEGSRLTVL.

This chain links TRBV11-2 with TRBJ2-7; the D gene is possibly TRBD2 (5 bases). V was shortened by 5 bases and J by 3 bases, with 14 bases between the two germline ends. Per germline, CDR1 SGHAT and CDR2 FQNNGV. The CDR3 covers 14 residues. The CDR3 region has the DNA TGTGCCAGCAGCCCCCGGGGATGGGTCTACGAGCAGTACTTC. Its protein is CASSPRGWVYEQYF.

The chain combines TRBV2 with TRBJ1-1; no definite D call. V was trimmed by 10 bases and J by 1 base, leaving 4 bases between them. Germline CDR1 and CDR2: SNHLY and FYNNEI. This CDR3 spans 10 amino acids. CDR3 DNA sequence: TGTGCCAACAGGAACACTGAAGCTTTCTTT. Amino acids: CANRNTEAFF.

This clone was observed once. This chain links TRBV11-1 with TRBJ2-7; D may be TRBD2 (6 bases). Trimming removed 4 bases at V and 4 bases at J, with 17 bases between. This CDR3 region has 15 residues. Germline V lookup: CDR1 SGHAT, CDR2 FQDESV (reference sequence). The CDR3 protein is CASSSPSTEGYEQYF. The CDR3 coding sequence is TGTGCCAGCAGCTCACCTAGCACGGAGGGGTACGAGCAGTACTTC.

This clone was picked up one time. The chain employs TRBV4-1 and TRBJ2-1; TRBD2 matches at 8 bases. After removal of 1 base from V and 9 bases from J, the junction contained 14 bases not matched to a gene. This CDR3 comprises 17 residues. Germline V gene data show CDR1 as MGHRA and CDR2 as YSYEKL. The CDR3 sequence: CASSQGRGLDQPSEQFF. The CDR3 nucleotides read TGCGCCAGCAGCCAAGGTAGGGGACTAGACCAACCGAGTGAGCAGTTCTTC.

The CDR3 region has the DNA TGTGCCAGCACCACCCTGTTAGAGAACACTGAAGCTTTCTTT. Translating gives CASTTLLENTEAFF. The chain uses TRBV27 and TRBJ1-1; D is ambiguous. Trimming stripped 7 bases from V and 1 base from J, with 13 bases between. Germline V gene lookup returns CDR1 MNHEY and CDR2 SMNVEV (reference sequence). This CDR3 is built from 14 residues.

V and J are TRBV6-5 and TRBJ1-1; 11 bases are a match to TRBD1. CDR1 MNHEY and CDR2 SVGAGI come from the germline V gene. The CDR3 runs 15 residues. V shed 4 bases, J shed 4 bases, and the junction held 5 bases outside the gene matches. CDR3 protein: CASSWGQGVSTEAFF. CDR3 sequence (DNA): TGTGCCAGCAGTTGGGGACAGGGGGTGAGCACTGAAGCTTTCTTT.

The chain has TRBV7-3 and TRBJ2-5; TRBD2 matches 11 bases. Germline CDR1 SGHTA, CDR2 FQGTGA. The trim removed 2 bases at V and 3 bases at J, leaving 5 bases unmatched. CDR3 size: 16 residues. This CDR3 reads CASSLQGGLAEETQYF. In DNA form, the CDR3 reads TGTGCCAGCAGCTTACAAGGGGGACTAGCGGAAGAGACCCAGTACTTC.

Turning to this clone: This CDR3 is also generated by other DNA sequences in the sample. The chain uses TRBV5-6 and TRBJ2-2, with 12 bases lining up with TRBD2. After removal of 2 bases from V and 8 bases from J, the junction contained 7 bases not matched to a gene. CDR3 size: 16 residues. Germline V gene data show CDR1 as SGHDT and CDR2 as YYEEEE. The CDR3 is CASSLVRTSGTGELFF. Written as DNA, the CDR3 is TGTGCCAGCAGCTTAGTCAGGACTAGCGGGACGGGGGAGCTGTTTTTT. Supplemented by reference TRBV5-6 and TRBJ2-2, the full variable domain reads DAGVTQSPTHLIKTRGQQVTLRCSPKSGHDTVSWYQQALGQGPQFIFQYYEEEERQRGNFPDRFSGHQFPNYSSELNVNALLLGDSALYLCASSLVRTSGTGELFFGEGSRLTVL.

The count of this clone is one. This chain links TRBV7-2 with TRBJ2-1; 11 nucleotides agree with TRBD1. This CDR3 has 15 amino acids. V was pared by 3 bases and J by 5 bases, with 3 bases of the junction left unmatched. CDR1 SGHTA and CDR2 FQGNSA come from the germline V gene. The CDR3 protein is CASSFRDRGDNEQFF. CDR3 nucleotides: TGTGCCAGCAGCTTCCGGGACAGGGGGGACAATGAGCAGTTCTTC. The variable domain in full, with the rest retrieved from reference TRBV7-2 and TRBJ2-1, is GAGVSQSPSNKVTEKGKDVELRCDPISGHTALYWYRQSLGQGLEFLIYFQGNSAPDKSGLPSDRFSAERTGGSVSTLTIQRTQQEDSAVYLCASSFRDRGDNEQFFGPGTRLTVL.

To note about this clone: Other DNA sequences in this sample translate to the same CDR3. This sequence joins TRBV27 and TRBJ2-7; D unclear. The length of the CDR3 is 13 residues. Between the trimmed V and J ends, which lost 2 bases and 2 bases, there was a span of 7 bases. Germline loops: CDR1 MNHEY, CDR2 SMNVEV (reference sequence). CDR3 in amino acids: CASSLRVPYEQYF. In DNA, the CDR3 is TGTGCCAGCAGTTTAAGGGTCCCCTACGAGCAGTACTTC.

V is TRBV6-5 and J is TRBJ1-5, with D perhaps matching TRBD1 (5 bases). V lost 0 bases and J lost 5, with 8 bases in between. Germline loops: CDR1 MNHEY, CDR2 SVGAGI. The CDR3 is 14 amino acids. The CDR3 here is CASSYSTGHQPQHF. CDR3 sequence (DNA): TGTGCCAGCAGTTACTCAACAGGACATCAGCCCCAGCATTTT.

The chain links TRBV7-6 to TRBJ2-7, with a tentative D call TRBD2 (6 bases). Looked up from germline, CDR1 is SGHVS and CDR2 is FNYEAQ. V was trimmed by 3 bases and J by 3 bases, leaving 9 bases between them. This CDR3 comprises 13 residues. The CDR3 DNA sequence: TGTGCCAGCAGCTTCTTCGGGGGCTACGAGCAGTACTTC. This gives the protein CASSFFGGYEQYF.

The J gene is TRBJ2-7, the V gene TRBV27; D possibly corresponds to TRBD2 (5 bases). The CDR3 covers 17 residues. With 3 bases removed from V and 0 bases from J, the gap between germline ends came to 18 bases. Germline CDR1 is MNHEY and CDR2 is SMNVEV (reference sequence). The CDR3 region is CASSFLTPSGFSYEQYF. The CDR3 nucleotides read TGTGCCAGCAGTTTTCTGACCCCGAGCGGATTCTCCTACGAGCAGTACTTC.

The chain employs TRBV7-6 and TRBJ2-1; D call uncertain. Germline V gives CDR1 SGHVS, CDR2 FNYEAQ. Trimming cost V 3 bases and J 6 bases, with 18 bases left between them. The CDR3 extends over 16 amino acids. CDR3 sequence: CASSLGVTPRPNEQFF. CDR3 nucleotides: TGTGCCAGCAGCTTGGGTGTGACTCCCAGGCCCAATGAGCAGTTCTTC.

This clone was seen only once. The chain employs TRBV27 and TRBJ2-7; 7 nucleotides agree with TRBD2. The V segment lost 5 bases and the J segment 6 bases; nucleotides outside the gene matches: 13. Germline CDR1 reads MNHEY; CDR2 reads SMNVEV (reference sequence). There are 15 residues in the CDR3. CDR3 amino acids: CASSPSASGVPEQYF. CDR3 in DNA: TGTGCCAGCAGTCCGAGTGCTAGCGGTGTTCCCGAGCAGTACTTC.

The V and J genes are TRBV7-9 and TRBJ2-7; TRBD1 matches at 9 bases. This CDR3 is built from 14 residues. V trimming: 7 bases; J trimming: 13 bases; junction bases outside the gene matches: 17. Per germline, CDR1 SEHNR and CDR2 FQNEAQ (reference sequence). The CDR3 DNA is TGTGCCAGCACCACCCTCGAGGGACAGGGTCAAAGTTACTTC. Residues: CASTTLEGQGQSYF.

This chain uses TRBV27 with TRBJ2-3; possible D gene TRBD2, 5 bases. Germline CDR1 MNHEY, CDR2 SMNVEV (reference sequence). Trimming took off 2 bases at V and 1 base at J, with 10 bases between the two ends. The CDR3 is made up of 15 amino acids. The CDR3 coding sequence is TGTGCCAGCAGTTTACAGCGGAGCGGCACAGATACGCAGTATTTT. Its translation: CASSLQRSGTDTQYF.

V is TRBV18 and J is TRBJ2-2; a possible D gene is TRBD1 (6 bases). The CDR3 loop spans 15 amino acids. V shed 5 bases and J shed 3 bases, with 13 bases lying between them. The germline CDR1 and CDR2 sequences are KGHSH and LQKENI. CDR3 coding DNA: TGTGCCAGCTCAAAGCAGGGGCCGGACACCGGGGAGCTGTTTTTT. Protein sequence: CASSKQGPDTGELFF.

The gene calls are TRBV27 and TRBJ2-7; D is ambiguous. The germline gives CDR1 MNHEY, CDR2 SMNVEV (reference sequence). The CDR3 covers 14 residues. V was shortened by 6 bases and J by 3 bases, with 15 bases between the two germline ends. CDR3 coding DNA: TGTGCCAGCAGCCCCCTGGGCGGCCTCTACGAGCAGTACTTC. It codes for CASSPLGGLYEQYF.

The V and J genes are TRBV14 and TRBJ1-4, with a weak D call TRBD1 (5 bases). Trimming shortened V by 4 bases and J by 5 bases, and 14 bases separated the two germline ends. Germline-derived CDR1 and CDR2 are SGHDN and FVKESK. The CDR3 runs 15 residues. The CDR3 loop is CASSRSGTENEKLFF. For the CDR3, the DNA is TGTGCCAGCAGCCGCTCCGGGACGGAGAATGAAAAACTGTTTTTT.

The J gene is TRBJ2-7, the V gene TRBV11-2, with TRBD1 matching over 8 bases. CDR3 length equals 17 residues. Trimming removed 3 bases from V and 0 bases from J; junction bases left unmatched: 10. In germline, CDR1 is SGHAT, CDR2 FQNNGV. The CDR3 bases are TGTGCCAGCAGCTTGGAAATTACAGGGGGTTCCTCCTACGAGCAGTACTTC. Its protein product is CASSLEITGGSSYEQYF.

In its sample, this clone was seen once. The chain recombines TRBV7-9 with TRBJ2-1; TRBD2 is a possible D gene (6 bases). The germline V gene has CDR1 SEHNR and CDR2 FQNEAQ (reference sequence). The CDR3 totals 18 residues. V was trimmed by 3 bases and J by 0 bases, leaving 18 bases between them. The CDR3 is CASSFSTIADSSYNEQFF. The CDR3 DNA is TGTGCCAGCAGCTTTTCAACTATAGCGGATAGCTCCTACAATGAGCAGTTCTTC.

The chain joins TRBV19 to TRBJ2-3, with a tentative D call TRBD2 (5 bases). Per germline, CDR1 LNHDA and CDR2 SQIVND (reference sequence). The CDR3 loop spans 14 amino acids. Trimming cost V 3 bases and J 2 bases, with 9 bases left between them. The CDR3 here is CASSIETNTDTQYF. The CDR3 DNA reads TGTGCCAGTAGTATCGAGACTAACACAGATACGCAGTATTTT.

The rearrangement joins TRBV29-1 to TRBJ2-7; D is possibly TRBD2 (5 bases). This CDR3 has 13 amino acids. Germline CDR1 reads SQVTM; CDR2 reads ANQGSEA. Trimming took 6 bases from V and 3 from J, leaving 15 bases between them. CDR3 bases: TGCAGCGTACTAGAAAACGACCTCTACGAGCAGTACTTC. This gives the protein CSVLENDLYEQYF.

The chain recombines TRBV5-4 with TRBJ2-1; no firm D call. The CDR3 has 13 residues. Germline lookup yields CDR1 SGHNT and CDR2 YYREEE (reference sequence). The V gene lost 1 base and the J gene lost 5 bases, with 7 bases spanning the gap. CDR3 in DNA: TGTGCCAGCAGCTTGTACAGAAACAATGAGCAGTTCTTC. This translates into CASSLYRNNEQFF.

The chain uses TRBV19 and TRBJ1-1; 8 nucleotides match TRBD1. CDR3 size: 12 residues. CDR1 and CDR2 (germline): LNHDA, SQIVND (reference sequence). The V segment lost 7 bases and the J segment 4 bases; nucleotides outside the gene matches: 2. The CDR3 sequence is CASIQGGTEAFF. The CDR3 nucleotides read TGTGCCAGTATACAGGGGGGCACTGAAGCTTTCTTT.

The chain couples TRBV27 to TRBJ1-1; D is perhaps TRBD1 (5 bases). The CDR3 runs 14 residues. Germline CDR1 is MNHEY and CDR2 is SMNVEV (reference sequence). V lost 3 bases to trimming and J lost 1 base, with 9 bases between them. CDR3 sequence: CASSFTGTNTEAFF. The CDR3 bases are TGTGCCAGCAGTTTCACGGGGACGAACACTGAAGCTTTCTTT.

The V and J genes are TRBV27 and TRBJ2-1; the match to TRBD1 covers 7 bases. Trimming at V came to 0 bases and at J to 7 bases, leaving 3 bases not matched to a gene. The CDR3 spans 14 residues. Germline V gene sequence: CDR1 MNHEY, CDR2 SMNVEV (reference sequence). CDR3 sequence (DNA): TGTGCCAGCAGTTTATCGACAGGGTGGAATGAGCAGTTCTTC. Protein: CASSLSTGWNEQFF.

The rearrangement uses TRBV7-9 and TRBJ2-7; the match to TRBD1 covers 7 bases. CDR3 length: 14 residues. V gave up 4 bases and J gave up 3 bases; unmatched junction bases: 6. CDR1 is SEHNR and CDR2 is FQNEAQ in the germline V gene (reference sequence). The CDR3 nucleotides are TGTGCCAGCAGCTCGGGACAGTCAGGCTACGAGCAGTACTTC. This translates into CASSSGQSGYEQYF.

This clone showed up just a few times. This chain links TRBV5-4 with TRBJ2-7; D uncertain. The germline gives CDR1 SGHNT, CDR2 YYREEE (reference sequence). V gave up 4 bases and J gave up 5 bases, with 7 bases separating them. The CDR3 contains 11 residues. The CDR3 reads CASSGEDEQYF. CDR3 nucleotides: TGTGCCAGCAGCGGCGAAGACGAGCAGTACTTC.

The genes are TRBV7-2 and TRBJ2-7; TRBD2 agrees at 8 bases. Germline CDR1 reads SGHTA; CDR2 reads FQGNSA. The CDR3 spans 15 residues. Trimming took 5 bases from V and 6 from J; bases not matched to a gene: 12. The CDR3 DNA follows: TGTGCCAGCAGCAAACCCGGGACTAGAAGTTTCGAGCAGTACTTC. Translation: CASSKPGTRSFEQYF.